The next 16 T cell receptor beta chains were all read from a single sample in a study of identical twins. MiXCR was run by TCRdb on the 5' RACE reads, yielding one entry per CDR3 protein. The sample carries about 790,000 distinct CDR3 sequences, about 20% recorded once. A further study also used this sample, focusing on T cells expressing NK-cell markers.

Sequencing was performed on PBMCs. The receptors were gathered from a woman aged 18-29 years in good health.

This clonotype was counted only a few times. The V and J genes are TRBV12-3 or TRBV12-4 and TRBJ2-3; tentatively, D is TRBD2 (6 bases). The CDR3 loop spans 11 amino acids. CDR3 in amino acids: CDSGRTDTQYF. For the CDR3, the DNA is TGTGATAGCGGCCGCACAGATACGCAGTATTTT.

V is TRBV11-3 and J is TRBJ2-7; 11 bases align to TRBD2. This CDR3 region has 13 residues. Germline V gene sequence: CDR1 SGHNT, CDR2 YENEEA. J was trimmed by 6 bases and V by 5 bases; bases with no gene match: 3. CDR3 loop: CASSSGLAGEQYF. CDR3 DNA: TGTGCCAGCAGCAGTGGACTAGCGGGCGAGCAGTACTTC.

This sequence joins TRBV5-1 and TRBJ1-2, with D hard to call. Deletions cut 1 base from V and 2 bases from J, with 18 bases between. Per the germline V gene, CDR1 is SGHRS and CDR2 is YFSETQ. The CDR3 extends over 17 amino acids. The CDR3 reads CASSLIGGREPNYGYTF. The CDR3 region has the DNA TGCGCCAGCAGCTTGATAGGCGGCCGGGAGCCCAACTATGGCTACACCTTC.

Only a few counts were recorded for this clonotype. The CDR3 here is CASSSSGTGGNYEQYF. The CDR3 nucleotides are TGTGCCAGCAGCTCATCCGGGACAGGGGGGAACTACGAGCAGTACTTC. The chain uses TRBV7-2 and TRBJ2-7; 11 bases match TRBD1. Germline CDR1 SGHTA, CDR2 FQGNSA. This CDR3 spans 16 amino acids. V dropped 4 bases and J dropped 3; count of bases not matched to a gene: 8.

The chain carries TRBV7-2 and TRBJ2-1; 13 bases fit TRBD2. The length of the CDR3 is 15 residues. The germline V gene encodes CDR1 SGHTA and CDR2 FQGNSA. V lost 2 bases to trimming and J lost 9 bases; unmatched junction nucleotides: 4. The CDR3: CASSLLLAGGGEQFF. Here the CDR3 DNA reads TGTGCCAGCAGCTTATTACTAGCGGGAGGGGGTGAGCAGTTCTTC. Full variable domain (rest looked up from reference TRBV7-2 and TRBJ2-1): GAGVSQSPSNKVTEKGKDVELRCDPISGHTALYWYRQSLGQGLEFLIYFQGNSAPDKSGLPSDRFSAERTGGSVSTLTIQRTQQEDSAVYLCASSLLLAGGGEQFFGPGTRLTVL.

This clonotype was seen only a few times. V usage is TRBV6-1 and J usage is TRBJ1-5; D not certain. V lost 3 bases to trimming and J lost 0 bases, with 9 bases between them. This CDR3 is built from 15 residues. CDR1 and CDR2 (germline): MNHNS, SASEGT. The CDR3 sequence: CASSDMGYSNQPQHF. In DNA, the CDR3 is TGTGCCAGCAGTGATATGGGGTATAGCAATCAGCCCCAGCATTTT.

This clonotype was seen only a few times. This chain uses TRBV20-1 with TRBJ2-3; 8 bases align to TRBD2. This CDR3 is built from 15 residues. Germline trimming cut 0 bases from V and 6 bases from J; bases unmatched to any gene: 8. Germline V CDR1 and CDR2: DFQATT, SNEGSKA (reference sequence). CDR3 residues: CSARDLGGRRDTQYF. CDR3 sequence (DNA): TGCAGTGCTAGAGATCTCGGCGGGAGGCGTGATACGCAGTATTTT.

The CDR3 nucleotides read TGCGCCAGCCTGGAGGGGACCACAGATACGCAGTATTTT. Translating gives CASLEGTTDTQYF. The chain uses TRBV5-1 and TRBJ2-3; D possibly corresponds to TRBD2 (6 bases). CDR1 and CDR2 (germline): SGHRS, YFSETQ. The CDR3 totals 13 residues. V was cut by 7 bases and J by 2 bases, with 11 bases left in between.

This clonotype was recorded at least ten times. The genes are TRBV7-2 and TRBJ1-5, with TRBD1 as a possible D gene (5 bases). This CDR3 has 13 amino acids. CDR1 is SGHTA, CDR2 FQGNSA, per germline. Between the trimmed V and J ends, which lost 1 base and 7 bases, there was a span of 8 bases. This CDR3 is CASSLVGAQPQHF. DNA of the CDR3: TGTGCCAGCAGCTTAGTTGGGGCACAGCCCCAGCATTTT. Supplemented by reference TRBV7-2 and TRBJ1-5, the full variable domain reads GAGVSQSPSNKVTEKGKDVELRCDPISGHTALYWYRQSLGQGLEFLIYFQGNSAPDKSGLPSDRFSAERTGGSVSTLTIQRTQQEDSAVYLCASSLVGAQPQHFGDGTRLSIL.

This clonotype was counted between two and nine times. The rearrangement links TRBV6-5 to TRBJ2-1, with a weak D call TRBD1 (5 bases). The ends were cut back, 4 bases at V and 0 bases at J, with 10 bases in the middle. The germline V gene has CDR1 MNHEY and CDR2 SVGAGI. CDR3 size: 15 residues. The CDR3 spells CASSSTANSYNEQFF. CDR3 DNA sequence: TGTGCCAGCAGTTCGACAGCCAACTCCTACAATGAGCAGTTCTTC.

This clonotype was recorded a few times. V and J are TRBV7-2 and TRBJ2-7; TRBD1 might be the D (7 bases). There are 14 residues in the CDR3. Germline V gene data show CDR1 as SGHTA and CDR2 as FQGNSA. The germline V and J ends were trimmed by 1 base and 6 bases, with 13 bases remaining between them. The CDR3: CASSLERQGGEQYF. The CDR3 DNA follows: TGTGCCAGCAGCTTAGAGAGACAGGGAGGCGAGCAGTACTTC.

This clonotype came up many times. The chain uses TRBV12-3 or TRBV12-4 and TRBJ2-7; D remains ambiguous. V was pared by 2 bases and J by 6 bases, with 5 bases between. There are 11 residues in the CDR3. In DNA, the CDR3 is TGTGCCAGCAGTTTAAAGCGCGAGCAGTACTTC. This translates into CASSLKREQYF.

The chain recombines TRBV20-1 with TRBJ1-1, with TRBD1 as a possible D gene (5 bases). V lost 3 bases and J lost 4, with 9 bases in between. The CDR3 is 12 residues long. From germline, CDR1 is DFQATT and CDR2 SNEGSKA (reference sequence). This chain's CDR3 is CSASVGGTEAFF. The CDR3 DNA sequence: TGCAGTGCTAGTGTCGGGGGCACTGAAGCTTTCTTT.

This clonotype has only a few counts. The CDR3 spells CASSLASGTGGEYF. In nucleotides, the CDR3 is TGTGCCAGCAGTTTAGCCTCCGGGACAGGCGGAGAGTACTTC. This chain uses TRBV12-3 or TRBV12-4 with TRBJ2-7, with 8 bases lining up with TRBD1. V lost 0 bases and J lost 11; bases outside the gene matches: 9. CDR3 length: 14 residues.

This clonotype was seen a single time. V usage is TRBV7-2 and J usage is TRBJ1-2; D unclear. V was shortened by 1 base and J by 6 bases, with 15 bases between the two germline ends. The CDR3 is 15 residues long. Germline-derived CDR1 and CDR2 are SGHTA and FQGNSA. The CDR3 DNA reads TGTGCCAGCAGCTTAGTGATCCTGGCGGGTAATGGCTACACCTTC. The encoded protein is CASSLVILAGNGYTF.

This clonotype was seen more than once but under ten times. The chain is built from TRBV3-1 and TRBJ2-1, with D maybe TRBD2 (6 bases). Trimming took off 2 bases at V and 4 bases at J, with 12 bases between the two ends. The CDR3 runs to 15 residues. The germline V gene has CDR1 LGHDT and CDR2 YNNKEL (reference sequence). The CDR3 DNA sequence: TGTGCCAGCAGCCAACCGGGACTCCTTTACAATGAGCAGTTCTTC. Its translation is CASSQPGLLYNEQFF.